Listed below are T cell receptor beta chains from one sample, sequenced in a study of blood T cells in healthy people across ages. TCRdb ran MiXCR on the 5' RACE reads and lists one entry per CDR3 protein. The sample lists 780,000 or so distinct CDR3 sequences, about 48% occurring once. The material sequenced was blood. The source is a man of 80 years or more in good health. The conserved cysteine and the conserved F or W are not part of the CDR3 here. Each record gives: J gene, CDR3 length, V gene, CDR3 protein.

TRBJ2-7 11 TRBV3-1 ASSIAGGNEQY
TRBJ2-2 15 TRBV7-6 ASSSGTRGVDTGELF
TRBJ2-7 18 TRBV7-6 ASSLVGDGGGAPQKYEQY
TRBJ1-2 13 TRBV20-1 SARDHGGTNYGYT
TRBJ2-6 13 TRBV14 ASSQGVSGANVLT
TRBJ2-7 18 TRBV14 ASLLLRGTALAGISYEQY
TRBJ2-1 12 TRBV5-1 ASSLEGLVVEQF
TRBJ1-1 12 TRBV5-1 ASSLGGTGTEAF
TRBJ2-7 13 TRBV7-2 ASSLGLAGAYEQY
TRBJ2-1 12 TRBV7-2 ASRLGDSNNEQF
TRBJ2-3 12 TRBV7-7 ASSLVGGADTQY
TRBJ1-1 9 TRBV6-5 ASSYETEAF
TRBJ1-6 14 TRBV4-1 ASSQPGTPWDSPLH
TRBJ2-7 15 TRBV13 ASSSRTSGSRSYEQY
TRBJ2-7 12 TRBV20-1 RARIAGALGEQY
TRBJ2-4 12 TRBV29-1 SVVLTETKNIQY
TRBJ2-1 14 TRBV3-1 ASSQPGQASYNEQF
TRBJ2-1 12 TRBV29-1 SVRTSGRAGEQF
TRBJ2-5 14 TRBV20-1 SASRDRTGRRETQY
TRBJ2-7 10 TRBV12-3/TRBV12-4 ASSFGGLGQY
TRBJ2-3 14 TRBV4-1 ASSGPLGTSTDTQY
TRBJ1-2 11 TRBV3-1 ASSQLQRYGYT
TRBJ2-4 14 TRBV5-1 ASSFSVGGSKNIQY
TRBJ2-1 11 TRBV29-1 SVRTVTYNEQF
TRBJ1-2 12 TRBV12-3/TRBV12-4 ASSLPGVAGGYT
TRBJ2-5 12 TRBV20-1 SAHNRDTQETQY
TRBJ2-4 13 TRBV6-6 ASSWTALAKNIQY
TRBJ2-3 15 TRBV28 ASSSARTSRIADTQY
TRBJ1-1 13 TRBV6-5 ASSYSRSGHTEAF
TRBJ1-1 13 TRBV3-1 ASSQVGAGNTEAF
TRBJ2-1 13 TRBV12-3/TRBV12-4 ASSLPSGRGNEQF
TRBJ2-5 14 TRBV7-2 ASSLGGQGARETQY
TRBJ1-2 11 TRBV12-3/TRBV12-4 ASSPTFVGGYT
TRBJ2-1 13 TRBV5-1 ASSVTSGSGNEQF
TRBJ2-4 12 TRBV14 ASSQVGTTGEQY
TRBJ1-5 13 TRBV20-1 SASIGGDSNQPQH
TRBJ2-1 14 TRBV20-1 SARDWGPSSYNEQF
TRBJ1-1 12 TRBV6-6 ASRGRQGATEAF
TRBJ2-7 15 TRBV11-2 ASSIRTGALGSYEQY
TRBJ2-7 12 TRBV6-2/TRBV6-3 ASKRTGISYEQY
TRBJ2-5 12 TRBV27 ASSPVTGAETQY
TRBJ2-1 15 TRBV15 ATSRDYGGMTYNEQF
TRBJ2-7 15 TRBV7-2 ASSTSPGQGAGYEQY